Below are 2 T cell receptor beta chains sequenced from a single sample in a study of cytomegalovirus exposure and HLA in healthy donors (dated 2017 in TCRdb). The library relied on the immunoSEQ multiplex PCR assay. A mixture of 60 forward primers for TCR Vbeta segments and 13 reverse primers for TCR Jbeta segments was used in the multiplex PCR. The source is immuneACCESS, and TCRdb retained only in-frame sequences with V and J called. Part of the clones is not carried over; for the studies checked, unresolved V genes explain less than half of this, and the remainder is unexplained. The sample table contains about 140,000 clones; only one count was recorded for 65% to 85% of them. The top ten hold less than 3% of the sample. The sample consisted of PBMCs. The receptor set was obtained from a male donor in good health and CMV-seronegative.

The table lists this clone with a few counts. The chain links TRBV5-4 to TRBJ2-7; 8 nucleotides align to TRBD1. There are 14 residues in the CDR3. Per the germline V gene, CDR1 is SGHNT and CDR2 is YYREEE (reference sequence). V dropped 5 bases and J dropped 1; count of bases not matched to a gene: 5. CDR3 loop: CASSFGQGSYEQYF. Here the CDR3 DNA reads TGTGCCAGCAGTTTTGGACAGGGATCCTACGAGCAGTACTTC. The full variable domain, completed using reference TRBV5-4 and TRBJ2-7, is ETGVTQSPTHLIKTRGQQVTLRCSSQSGHNTVSWYQQALGQGPQFIFQYYREEENGRGNFPPRFSGLQFPNYSSELNVNALELDDSALYLCASSFGQGSYEQYFGPGTRLTVT.

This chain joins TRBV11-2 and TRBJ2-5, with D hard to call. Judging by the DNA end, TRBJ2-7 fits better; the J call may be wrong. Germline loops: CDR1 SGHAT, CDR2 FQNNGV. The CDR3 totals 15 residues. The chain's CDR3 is CASSLQAIESYEQYF. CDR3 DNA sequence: TGTGCCAGCAGCCTCCAGGCAATCGAATCCTACGAGCAGTACTTC.